This T cell receptor beta chain comes out of a study of OX40 agonist ivuxolimab in advanced cancers. This CDR3 contains 13 residues. Germline-derived CDR1 and CDR2 are GTSNPN and SVGIG (reference sequence). V lost 8 bases, J lost 3 bases, and 17 bases lay in between. The table came from immunoSEQ multiplex PCR; TCRdb's copy has only in-frame clones and leaves some out. The table lists roughly 86,000 clones, about 94% of them singletons. The receptor's source is an adult with an advanced solid tumor such as melanoma, head and neck, liver or kidney cancer. The chain employs TRBV30 and TRBJ2-7; D may correspond to TRBD1 or TRBD2 (5 bases each). The starting material was CD4+ or CD8+ T cells sorted from blood, obtained in a trial of the OX40 agonist ivuxolimab. This CDR3 reads CATDSGLIYEQYF. The CDR3 nucleotides are TGTGCCACAGACAGTGGACTGATCTACGAGCAGTACTTC.